Below are 17 T cell receptor beta chains sequenced from a single sample in a study of blood T cell repertoires in COVID-19. The table came from immunoSEQ multiplex PCR; TCRdb's copy has only in-frame clones and leaves some out. The data contain 110,000 or so clones, 80% to 90% of them singletons. The specimen was peripheral blood. The receptor source for this set is a woman in her forties or fifties with acute or convalescent COVID-19.

This chain connects TRBV7-9 to TRBJ2-4; possible D gene TRBD1, 5 bases. The V gene's germline CDR1 is SEHNR and CDR2 FQNEAQ (reference sequence). This CDR3 region has 16 residues. Trimming left V 5 bases short and J 2 bases short, with 16 bases between. Here the CDR3 DNA reads TGTGCCAGCAGCCTAAACCAGGGCTTTTCCAAAAACATTCAGTACTTC. Translating it yields CASSLNQGFSKNIQYF. Full variable domain (missing parts from reference TRBV7-9 and TRBJ2-4): DTGVSQNPRHKITKRGQNVTFRCDPISEHNRLYWYRQTLGQGPEFLTYFQNEAQLEKSRLLSDRFSAERPKGSFSTLEIQRTEQGDSAMYLCASSLNQGFSKNIQYFGAGTRLSVL.

This chain joins TRBV2 and TRBJ2-5, with D hard to call. From germline, CDR1 is SNHLY and CDR2 FYNNEI. V was trimmed by 4 bases and J by 2 bases, leaving 11 bases between them. This CDR3 comprises 14 residues. CDR3 bases: TGTGCCAGCAGTGTAGTTGTCCGTCAAGAGACCCAGTACTTC. As protein: CASSVVVRQETQYF.

This rearrangement joins TRBV2 to TRBJ2-2; 10 bases are shared with TRBD2. The ends lost 7 bases at V and 4 bases at J; junction bases unmatched: 6. CDR1 and CDR2 from the germline V gene are SNHLY and FYNNEI. The CDR3 has 15 amino acids. This chain's CDR3 is CASIPAGGGTGELFF. In DNA, the CDR3 is TGTGCCAGCATTCCAGCGGGAGGGGGCACCGGGGAGCTGTTTTTT.

This clone was counted a few times. The chain employs TRBV11-2 and TRBJ1-2; no reliable D call. V was shortened by 0 bases and J by 4 bases, with 12 bases between the two germline ends. Germline lookup yields CDR1 SGHAT and CDR2 FQNNGV. The CDR3 is made up of 15 amino acids. The CDR3 bases are TGTGCCAGCAGCTTAGATCTCCCGACAAGCTATGGCTACACCTTC. Protein sequence: CASSLDLPTSYGYTF.

This clone was seen just once. The CDR3 DNA follows: TGTGCCAGCAGTTTATTCGGGTTCAGTAATGAAAAACTGTTTTTT. This sequence encodes CASSLFGFSNEKLFF. The rearrangement uses TRBV27 and TRBJ1-4, with D unresolved. CDR3 length: 15 amino acids. V gave up 1 base and J gave up 4 bases, with 10 bases separating them. Germline assignment: CDR1 MNHEY and CDR2 SMNVEV (reference sequence).

The chain joins TRBV27 to TRBJ1-2; D not resolved. CDR1 MNHEY and CDR2 SMNVEV come from the germline V gene (reference sequence). The CDR3 sequence is 15 residues long. The ends were cut back, 2 bases at V and 0 bases at J, with 10 bases in the middle. The DNA of the CDR3 is TGTGCCAGCAGTTTACATGCGAAAACTAACTATGGCTACACCTTC. Translation gives CASSLHAKTNYGYTF.

The chain links TRBV6-2 or TRBV6-3 to TRBJ1-5; no definite D call. The V gene lost 5 bases and the J gene lost 2 bases, with 10 bases spanning the gap. CDR3 size: 14 residues. Germline lookup yields CDR1 MNHEY and CDR2 SVGEGT. CDR3 loop: CASSAGVGNQPQHF. CDR3 bases: TGTGCCAGCAGTGCCGGGGTGGGCAATCAGCCCCAGCATTTT.

The V and J genes are TRBV3-1 (or the pseudogene TRBV3-2) and TRBJ2-1, with D unclear. Germline V gives CDR1 LGHDT, CDR2 YNNKEL (reference sequence). The CDR3 consists of 15 residues. V dropped 4 bases and J dropped 0 bases, with 10 bases sitting between them. The CDR3 DNA reads TGTGCCAGCAGCCGCTCAGGATTCTCCTACAATGAGCAGTTCTTC. Amino acid sequence: CASSRSGFSYNEQFF.

The CDR3 DNA reads TGTGCCAGCAGCCGGGGGGGATCGGTATCGCGCCGATGGGACGATACAGATACGCAGTATTTT. Amino acid sequence: CASSRGGSVSRRWDDTDTQYF. The chain combines TRBV9 with TRBJ2-3; TRBD2 agrees at 8 bases. The CDR3 is 21 amino acids. Germline V gene sequence: CDR1 SGDLS, CDR2 YYNGEE. J was trimmed by 3 bases and V by 4 bases; bases with no gene match: 25.

This chain links TRBV3-1 (or the pseudogene TRBV3-2) with TRBJ1-1; weak D call: TRBD1 (6 bases). The CDR3 totals 15 residues. Trimming cost V 2 bases and J 0 bases, with 10 bases left between them. Per germline, CDR1 LGHDT and CDR2 YNNKEL (reference sequence). The CDR3 nucleotides are TGTGCCAGCAGCCAACGGACAGTATTGAACACTGAAGCTTTCTTT. This codes for CASSQRTVLNTEAFF.

V and J are TRBV7-2 and TRBJ2-7; TRBD2 matches at 13 bases. Trimming at V came to 5 bases and at J to 8 bases, leaving 9 bases not matched to a gene. The CDR3 spans 15 residues. CDR1 and CDR2 (germline): SGHTA, FQGNSA. The CDR3 region has the DNA TGTGCCAGCAGCCCCGGGACTAGCGGGAAAATAAAGCAGTACTTC. Its protein product is CASSPGTSGKIKQYF.

This clone has ten or more counts. The rearrangement joins TRBV5-1 to TRBJ1-2, with a weak D call TRBD1 (5 bases). The V gene lost 0 bases and the J gene lost 7 bases, with 13 bases spanning the gap. The CDR3 sequence is 14 residues long. Per germline, CDR1 SGHRS and CDR2 YFSETQ. The DNA of the CDR3 is TGCGCCAGCAGCTTGGAGGCAGGGTCGTCTGGCTACACCTTC. This translates into CASSLEAGSSGYTF.

The CDR3 coding sequence is TGTGCCAGCAGCCTCGGGACAGGGGACTCACCCCTCCACTTT. Encoded protein: CASSLGTGDSPLHF. The chain carries TRBV14 and TRBJ1-6, with 10 bases lining up with TRBD1. V shed 4 bases and J 10 bases; nucleotides not matched to a gene: 4. The CDR3 runs 14 residues. Germline V gives CDR1 SGHDN, CDR2 FVKESK.

This rearrangement joins TRBV14 to TRBJ1-3; the D is unclear. This CDR3 contains 16 residues. The germline V gene has CDR1 SGHDN and CDR2 FVKESK. V lost 2 bases to trimming and J lost 4 bases, with 15 bases between them. The CDR3 region is CASSQQMGVLGNTIYF. CDR3 nucleotide sequence: TGTGCCAGCAGCCAACAAATGGGCGTTCTCGGAAACACCATATATTTT. Full variable domain (remainder filled in from reference TRBV14 and TRBJ1-3): EAGVTQFPSHSVIEKGQTVTLRCDPISGHDNLYWYRRVMGKEIKFLLHFVKESKQDESGMPNNRFLAERTGGTYSTLKVQPAELEDSGVYFCASSQQMGVLGNTIYFGEGSWLTVV.

The rearrangement links TRBV7-8 to TRBJ1-2, with 7 bases matching TRBD1. Germline V gives CDR1 SGHVS, CDR2 FQNEAQ. Trimming took 5 bases from V and 7 from J; bases not matched to a gene: 13. CDR3 length: 15 amino acids. The CDR3 bases are TGTGCCAGCAGCCCTCCAGGGGGGCGGGGAAGTGGCTACACCTTC. Protein product: CASSPPGGRGSGYTF.

This sequence joins TRBV19 and TRBJ2-3; D not resolved. The germline CDR1 and CDR2 sequences are LNHDA and SQIVND (reference sequence). The V gene lost 11 bases and the J gene lost 2 bases, with 11 bases spanning the gap. The CDR3 length is 12 residues. CDR3 nucleotides: TGTGCCTCGACATCAGCCACAGATACGCAGTATTTT. Protein product: CASTSATDTQYF. Filled out from reference TRBV19 and TRBJ2-3, the complete variable domain reads DGGITQSPKYLFRKEGQNVTLSCEQNLNHDAMYWYRQDPGQGLRLIYYSQIVNDFQKGDIAEGYSVSREKKESFPLTVTSAQKNPTAFYLCASTSATDTQYFGPGTRLTVL.

The rearrangement joins TRBV6-5 to TRBJ2-7; 10 bases map to TRBD1. The germline V gene has CDR1 MNHEY and CDR2 SVGAGI. The CDR3 runs 14 residues. V lost 6 bases to trimming and J lost 6 bases; unmatched junction nucleotides: 8. CDR3 in DNA: TGTGCCAGCAGCAAGACGGGACAGGGGTCCGAGCAGTACTTC. As protein: CASSKTGQGSEQYF.